The rows below give T cell receptor beta chains drawn from one sample of a study of cytomegalovirus exposure and HLA in healthy donors. The protocol was immunoSEQ multiplex PCR, while the TCRdb copy is restricted to in-frame clones and leaves out a portion. In the table there are 110,000 or so clones, 70% to 85% of which are singletons. Specimen: PBMCs. These receptors came from a woman under 30 in good health and CMV-seronegative. CDR3s include the opening cysteine and the closing phenylalanine or tryptophan. The order of the fields is J gene, D gene, V gene, clone size, CDR3 protein, CDR3 DNA. D genes are given only for firm matches. Where a row states a size, it is once, few, many or the class of an expanded clone; other rows omit it.

TRBJ2-5 NA TRBV11-3 NA CASSLGVRETQYF TGTGCCAGCAGCTTAGGCGTCCGGGAGACCCAGTACTTC
TRBJ1-2 NA TRBV29-1 NA CSVEVAGPAYGYTF TGCAGCGTTGAGGTCGCAGGGCCGGCCTATGGCTACACCTTC
TRBJ2-2 NA TRBV25-1 NA CASSERGGANTGELFF TGTGCCAGCAGTGAACGAGGAGGAGCGAACACCGGGGAGCTGTTTTTT
TRBJ1-2 TRBD1 TRBV11-2 NA CASSMDRGYGYTF TGTGCCAGCAGTATGGACAGGGGCTATGGCTACACCTTC
TRBJ2-3 NA TRBV29-1 NA CSVGPGLNTDTQYF TGCAGCGTTGGACCGGGACTCAACACAGATACGCAGTATTTT
TRBJ1-1 TRBD1 TRBV7-8 once CASSYGTGTVEAFF TGTGCCAGCAGCTACGGGACAGGGACCGTTGAAGCTTTCTTT
TRBJ1-1 NA TRBV11-1 NA CASSLHSNTEAFF TGTGCCAGCAGCTTACACTCGAACACTGAAGCTTTCTTT
TRBJ1-1 NA TRBV30 once CAWFSGVMNTEAFF TGTGCCTGGTTCTCAGGGGTGATGAACACTGAAGCTTTCTTT
TRBJ2-5 NA TRBV15 NA CATSREIGGRETQYF TGTGCCACCAGCAGAGAGATAGGGGGAAGAGAGACCCAGTACTTC
TRBJ2-1 NA TRBV5-1 NA CASSLGQSYNEQFF TGCGCCAGCAGCTTGGGACAGTCCTACAATGAGCAGTTCTTC
TRBJ1-1 NA TRBV19 NA CASSVRTPLPAFF TGTGCCAGTAGTGTCAGGACACCCCTTCCAGCTTTCTTT
TRBJ1-5 NA TRBV28 NA CASSFRYSNQPQHF TGTGCCAGCAGTTTTCGGTATAGCAATCAGCCCCAGCATTTT
TRBJ2-2 NA TRBV4-1 NA CASSQDPGLSSTGELFF TGCGCCAGCAGCCAAGATCCAGGCCTATCGAGCACCGGGGAGCTGTTTTTT
TRBJ2-2 NA TRBV30 NA CAWSRGGEDTGELFF TGTGCCTGGAGTAGAGGTGGGGAGGACACCGGGGAGCTGTTTTTT